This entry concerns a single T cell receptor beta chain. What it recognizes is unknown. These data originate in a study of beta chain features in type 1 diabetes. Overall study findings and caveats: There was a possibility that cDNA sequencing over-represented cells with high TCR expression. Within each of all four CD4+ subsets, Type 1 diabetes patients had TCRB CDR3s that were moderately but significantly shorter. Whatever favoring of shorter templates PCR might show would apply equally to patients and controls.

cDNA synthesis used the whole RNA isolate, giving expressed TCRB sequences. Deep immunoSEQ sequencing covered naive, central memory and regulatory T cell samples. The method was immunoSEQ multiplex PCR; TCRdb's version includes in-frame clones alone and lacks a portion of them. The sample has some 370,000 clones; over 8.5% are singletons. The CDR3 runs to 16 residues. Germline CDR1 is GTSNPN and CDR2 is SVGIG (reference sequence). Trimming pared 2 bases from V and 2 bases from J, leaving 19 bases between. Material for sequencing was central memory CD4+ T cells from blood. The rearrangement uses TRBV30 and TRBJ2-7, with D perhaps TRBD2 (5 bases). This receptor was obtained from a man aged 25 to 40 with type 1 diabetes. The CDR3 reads CAWSLSGGGRPYEQYF. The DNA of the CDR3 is TGTGCCTGGAGTCTAAGTGGTGGCGGGCGACCCTACGAGCAGTACTTC.